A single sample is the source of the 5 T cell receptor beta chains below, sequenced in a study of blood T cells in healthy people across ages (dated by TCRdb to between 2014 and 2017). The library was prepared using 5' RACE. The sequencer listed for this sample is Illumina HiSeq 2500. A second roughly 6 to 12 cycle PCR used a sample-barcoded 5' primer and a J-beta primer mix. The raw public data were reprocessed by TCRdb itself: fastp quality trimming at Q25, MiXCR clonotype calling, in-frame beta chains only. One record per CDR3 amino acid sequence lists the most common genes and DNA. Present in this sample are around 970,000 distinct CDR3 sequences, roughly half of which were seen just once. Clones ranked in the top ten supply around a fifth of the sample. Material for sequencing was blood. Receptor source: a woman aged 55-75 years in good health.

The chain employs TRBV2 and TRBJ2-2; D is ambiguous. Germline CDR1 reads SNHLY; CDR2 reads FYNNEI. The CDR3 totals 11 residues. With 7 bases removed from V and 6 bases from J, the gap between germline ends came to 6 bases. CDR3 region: CASNLAGELFF. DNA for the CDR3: TGTGCCAGCAATCTAGCCGGGGAGCTGTTTTTT.

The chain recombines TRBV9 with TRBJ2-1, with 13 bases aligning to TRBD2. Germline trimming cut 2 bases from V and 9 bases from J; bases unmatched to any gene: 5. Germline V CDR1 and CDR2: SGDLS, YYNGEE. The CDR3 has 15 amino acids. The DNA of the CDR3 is TGTGCCAGCAGCGTCGGACTAGCGGGAGTTGGTGAGCAGTTCTTC. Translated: CASSVGLAGVGEQFF.

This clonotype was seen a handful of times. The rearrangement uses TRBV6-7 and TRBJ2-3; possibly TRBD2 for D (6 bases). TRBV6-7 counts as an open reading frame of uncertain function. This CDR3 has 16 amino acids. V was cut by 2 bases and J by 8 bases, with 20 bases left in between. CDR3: CASSYQVDCTRGTQYF. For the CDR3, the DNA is TGTGCCAGCAGTTACCAGGTAGATTGTACGCGGGGTACGCAGTATTTT.

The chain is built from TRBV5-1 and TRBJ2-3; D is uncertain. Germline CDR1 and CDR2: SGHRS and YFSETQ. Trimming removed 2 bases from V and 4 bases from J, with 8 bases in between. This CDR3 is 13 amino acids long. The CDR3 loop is CASSFAGSDTQYF. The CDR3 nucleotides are TGCGCCAGCAGCTTCGCCGGGTCAGATACGCAGTATTTT.

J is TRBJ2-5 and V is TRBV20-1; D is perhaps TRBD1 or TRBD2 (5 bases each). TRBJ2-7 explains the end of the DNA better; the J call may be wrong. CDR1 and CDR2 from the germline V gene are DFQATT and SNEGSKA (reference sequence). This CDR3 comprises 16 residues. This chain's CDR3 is CSARDVGGTETYEQYF. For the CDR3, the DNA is TGCAGTGCTAGAGATGTAGGTGGGACGGAGACCTACGAGCAGTACTTC.